This paragraph covers one TCR beta chain sequence. The antigen is not known. Germline V gives CDR1 SGHNT, CDR2 YYREEE (reference sequence). The CDR3 extends over 15 amino acids. Trimming pared 3 bases from V and 0 bases from J, leaving 10 bases between. Naive CD8 isolation took CD45RO-negative cells positively selected for CCR7 and excluded terminally differentiated effector memory CD45RA+ cells. Those who donated were healthy HIV-negative adults, with no recent acute infections or vaccinations reported. The authors split each subset's genomic DNA evenly across several immunoSEQ plates. Sequencing used immunoSEQ multiplex PCR; TCRdb keeps in-frame clones, though not all of them. The data hold about 2.1 million clones, with roughly 91% observed a single time. The source of the sample is a study of shared clonotypes between healthy human individuals. Broader study findings: Clonotype sharing among donors, it was expected, would be affected by sequencing depth.

The sample taken for sequencing was naive CD8+ T cells from PBMCs. The chain employs TRBV5-4 and TRBJ1-3; possibly TRBD1 for D (5 bases). The source is a man between 18 and 29 years old in good health. Some clones in this sample may be carry-over from other donors' samples. The CDR3 sequence is CASSYGTSSGNTIYF. The CDR3, as DNA: TGTGCCAGCAGCTACGGGACCAGCTCTGGAAACACCATATATTTT.